The 7 T cell receptor beta chains below come from one sample, sequenced in a study of T cells after yellow fever vaccination. TCRdb re-derived calls from the 5' RACE reads in MiXCR, one entry per CDR3 protein. The repertoire has about 350,000 distinct CDR3 sequences, approximately 10% of them found once; the top ten carry more than 15%. The sequenced sample was PBMCs, obtained on the day of the first yellow fever vaccination. The receptors stem from a man between 18 and 29 years old who received the YFV17D yellow fever vaccine.

The V and J genes are TRBV7-3 and TRBJ2-3, with 9 bases that match TRBD2. This CDR3 comprises 16 residues. V lost 5 bases, J lost 1 base, and 7 bases stayed unmatched. Germline V gene sequence: CDR1 SGHTA, CDR2 FQGTGA. The CDR3 reads CASSPIGGGGTDTQYF. The CDR3 bases are TGTGCCAGCAGCCCGATCGGCGGGGGGGGCACAGATACGCAGTATTTT.

The chain joins TRBV4-3 to TRBJ2-6; D is unclear. The CDR3 is 16 amino acids. Germline loops: CDR1 LGHNA, CDR2 YSLEER. V gave up 0 bases and J gave up 4 bases, with 10 bases separating them. CDR3 nucleotides: TGCGCCAGCAGCCAAGAACTTGCGCCGGGGGCCAACGTCCTGACTTTC. Its protein product is CASSQELAPGANVLTF.

This clonotype showed up just a few times. The V gene is TRBV4-1, the J gene TRBJ2-6; no reliable D call. CDR1 and CDR2 from the germline V gene are MGHRA and YSYEKL. V gave up 1 base and J gave up 11 bases, with 15 bases separating them. The CDR3 is 15 residues long. The CDR3 nucleotides read TGCGCCAGCAGCCAAGTTCCAGGCCGTTACTACGTCCTGACTTTC. Translated, it gives CASSQVPGRYYVLTF.

The sample holds a few counts of this clonotype. The rearrangement links TRBV12-3 or TRBV12-4 to TRBJ1-1; TRBD1 might be the D (5 bases). The ends were cut back, 0 bases at V and 4 bases at J, with 12 bases in the middle. There are 15 residues in the CDR3. The CDR3 DNA sequence: TGTGCCAGCAGTTTAGCGGGGCAAAGGGGCACTGAAGCTTTCTTT. Its protein is CASSLAGQRGTEAFF.

This clonotype turned up a few times. This chain links TRBV5-1 with TRBJ2-5; the D gene could be TRBD1 or TRBD2 (5 bases each). Trimming left V 7 bases short and J 4 bases short, with 20 bases between. The germline CDR1 and CDR2 sequences are SGHRS and YFSETQ. The CDR3 runs to 15 residues. The chain's CDR3 is CASGTGTKTGETQYF. CDR3 DNA sequence: TGCGCCAGCGGAACCGGGACCAAAACAGGAGAGACCCAGTACTTC.

This clonotype was seen a handful of times. The chain employs TRBV29-1 and TRBJ2-5; D remains ambiguous. The CDR3 totals 14 residues. CDR1 is SQVTM and CDR2 is ANQGSEA in the germline V gene. V lost 3 bases and J 2 bases, leaving 13 bases between the germline ends. The CDR3 loop is CSVEPPGGQETQYF. The CDR3 DNA follows: TGCAGCGTTGAGCCCCCCGGCGGTCAAGAGACCCAGTACTTC. The whole variable domain, remainder taken from reference TRBV29-1 and TRBJ2-5, is SAVISQKPSRDICQRGTSLTIQCQVDSQVTMMFWYRQQPGQSLTLIATANQGSEATYESGFVIDKFPISRPNLTFSTLTVSNMSPEDSSIYLCSVEPPGGQETQYFGPGTRLLVL.

This clonotype has just one count. V is TRBV6-2 or TRBV6-3 and J is TRBJ1-5, with TRBD1 matching over 11 bases. The CDR3 loop spans 15 amino acids. The germline CDR1 and CDR2 sequences are MNHEY and SVGEGT. Losses at the gene ends were 3 bases for V and 6 bases for J; bases not matched to a gene: 4. CDR3 coding DNA: TGTGCCAGCAGTTATTCCGGACAGGGGGCTCAGCCCCAGCATTTT. The encoded protein is CASSYSGQGAQPQHF.